The clone carrying this TCR beta chain was seen only a few times. Its specificity is unknown. These data belong to a study of T cell clonotyping in hematopoietic cell transplantation. At the level of the study: Cytoreduction preceded collection of pretransplant recipient samples.

Time point of the sample: recipient sample about 28 days before transplant, after cytoreduction. This CDR3 is 14 amino acids long. V was clipped by 3 bases and J by 4 bases, with 13 bases between them. Germline V gives CDR1 GTSNPN, CDR2 SVGIG (reference sequence). Overall study findings and caveats: Broader posttransplant TCR repertoire diversity was predicted by graft donor and pretransplant recipient Inverse Simpson Index values. Pathologically expanded recipient clonotypes increased progressively from day 30 to day 180 as diversity fell. Cells were unsorted, so CD4 and CD8 contributions were not separated.

Assay used: immunoSEQ multiplex PCR; TCRdb lists only in-frame clones, some missing. The profile shows around 800 clones, approximately 52% of them singletons. The material was peripheral blood mononuclear cells, obtained before stem cell transplant. The receptor was derived from a middle-aged man with myelofibrosis. Some clones in this sample may be carry-over from other donors' samples. The chain joins TRBV30 to TRBJ1-5; weak D call: TRBD1 (5 bases). CDR3: CAWSSGPSNQPQHF. The CDR3 DNA is TGTGCCTGGAGCTCGGGGCCCAGTAATCAGCCCCAGCATTTT.